These 4 T cell receptor beta chains share one sample of origin, sequenced in a study of blood T cell repertoires in COVID-19. Clones were sequenced by immunoSEQ multiplex PCR, and TCRdb holds only the in-frame ones, with some missing. The table records about 94,000 clones, around 87% of them present only once. Sequences were obtained from peripheral blood. These receptors all stem from a human donor with acute or convalescent COVID-19. The donor label of this sample is uncertain.

V gene TRBV5-1 combines with J gene TRBJ1-6; D is possibly TRBD1 (6 bases). The CDR3 contains 14 residues. Germline V gives CDR1 SGHRS, CDR2 YFSETQ. Trimming took off 0 bases at V and 7 bases at J, with 8 bases between the two ends. The CDR3 DNA is TGCGCCAGCAGCTTGGCAGGGGCGAATTCACCCCTCCACTTT. Protein product: CASSLAGANSPLHF.

The V gene is TRBV7-2, the J gene TRBJ1-1; tentatively, D is TRBD1 (5 bases). From germline, CDR1 is SGHTA and CDR2 FQGNSA. V lost 5 bases and J lost 3, with 13 bases in between. The CDR3 extends over 14 amino acids. DNA for the CDR3: TGTGCCAGCAGCCTACGGGACTCCCACACTGAAGCTTTCTTT. This gives the protein CASSLRDSHTEAFF.

The chain carries TRBV11-2 and TRBJ2-3; 9 bases agree with TRBD2. V lost 5 bases to trimming and J lost 0 bases; unmatched junction nucleotides: 9. This CDR3 has 17 residues. Germline-derived CDR1 and CDR2 are SGHAT and FQNNGV. CDR3 amino acids: CASSTRPTSGSTDTQYF. The DNA of the CDR3 is TGTGCCAGCAGCACTCGTCCGACTAGCGGTAGCACAGATACGCAGTATTTT.

This clone has a single count. V and J are TRBV19 and TRBJ1-2; 8 nucleotides agree with TRBD1. CDR3 length: 14 residues. With 10 bases clipped from V and 8 bases from J, the junction kept 15 bases outside the gene matches. Per the germline V gene, CDR1 is LNHDA and CDR2 is SQIVND (reference sequence). CDR3 sequence: CATNRHQGAEGYTF. The CDR3 DNA sequence: TGTGCCACTAACAGACATCAGGGGGCGGAGGGCTACACCTTC.